The present TCR beta chain was sequenced within a study of T-cell reconstitution after alpha-beta-depleted transplantation in children. Study-wide results and caveats: Surviving recipient T cells and thymic progenitors underlay high day-60 TCRbeta diversity in some patients. Reportedly, roughly two months post-transplant, alpha-beta T cells arose from several hundred expanded graft clones. Most T-cell counts and diversity one year after the transplant came from T cells that were newly produced.

As concerns this clonotype: As yet, its antigen is unknown.

Unique molecular identifiers were incorporated during preparation of the TCRbeta library. TCRdb itself ran the PCR reads through MiXCR, one entry per CDR3 protein. Of fewer than 550,000 distinct CDR3 sequences listed, about an eighth were seen once; the top ten hold 13% to 15%. Unmatched junction bases numbered 11, after V lost 0 bases and J lost 3 bases. The CDR3 contains 17 residues. Germline lookup yields CDR1 MNHEY and CDR2 SVGEGT. The sample here was PBMCs, mostly from graft donor cells, taken 180 days after TCRalphabeta/CD19-depleted stem cell transplant. The sequence derives from a female patient aged 2-9 years who had a stem cell transplant for aplastic anemia, so the T cells may come from the graft donor. The chain joins TRBV6-2 or TRBV6-3 to TRBJ2-7; 7 bases align to TRBD2. The CDR3 DNA reads as TGTGCCAGCAGTTACTCCTTCCCCCGGGACTACGACTACGAGCAGTACTTC. It specifies CASSYSFPRDYDYEQYF.